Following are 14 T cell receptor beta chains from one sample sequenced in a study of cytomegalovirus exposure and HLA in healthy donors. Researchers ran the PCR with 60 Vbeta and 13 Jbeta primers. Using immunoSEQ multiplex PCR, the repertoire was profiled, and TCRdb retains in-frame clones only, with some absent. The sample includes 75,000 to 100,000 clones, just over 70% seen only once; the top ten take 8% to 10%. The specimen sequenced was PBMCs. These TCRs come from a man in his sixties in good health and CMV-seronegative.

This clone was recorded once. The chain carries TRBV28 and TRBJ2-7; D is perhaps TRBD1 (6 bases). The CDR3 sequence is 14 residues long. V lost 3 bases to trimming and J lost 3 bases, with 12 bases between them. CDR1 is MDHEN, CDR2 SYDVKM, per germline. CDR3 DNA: TGTGCCAGCAGTTTCCCAGGGGTTAGCTACGAGCAGTACTTC. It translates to CASSFPGVSYEQYF.

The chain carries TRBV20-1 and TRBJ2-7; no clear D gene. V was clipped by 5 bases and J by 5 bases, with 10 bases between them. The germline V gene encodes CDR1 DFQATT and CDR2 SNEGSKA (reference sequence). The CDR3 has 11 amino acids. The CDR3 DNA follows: TGCAGTGCTCCCCTTCCCGACGAGCAGTACTTC. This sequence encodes CSAPLPDEQYF.

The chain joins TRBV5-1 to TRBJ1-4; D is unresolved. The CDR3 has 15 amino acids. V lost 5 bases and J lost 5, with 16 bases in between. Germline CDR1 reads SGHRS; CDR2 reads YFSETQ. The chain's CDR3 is CASSGGGLRNEKLFF. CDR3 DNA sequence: TGCGCCAGCAGTGGCGGCGGATTACGGAATGAAAAACTGTTTTTT.

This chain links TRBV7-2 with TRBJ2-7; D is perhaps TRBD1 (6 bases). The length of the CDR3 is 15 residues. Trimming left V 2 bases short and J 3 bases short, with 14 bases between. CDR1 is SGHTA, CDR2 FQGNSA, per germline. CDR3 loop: CASSLTVGAFYEQYF. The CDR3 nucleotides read TGTGCCAGCAGCTTAACGGTGGGGGCCTTCTACGAGCAGTACTTC.

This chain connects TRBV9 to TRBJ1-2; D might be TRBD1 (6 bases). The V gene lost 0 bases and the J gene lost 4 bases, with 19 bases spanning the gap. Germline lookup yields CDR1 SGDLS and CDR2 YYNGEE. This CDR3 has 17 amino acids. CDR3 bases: TGTGCCAGCAGCGTAGGGTTTTCGGGCAGGGGTACCTATGGCTACACCTTC. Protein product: CASSVGFSGRGTYGYTF.

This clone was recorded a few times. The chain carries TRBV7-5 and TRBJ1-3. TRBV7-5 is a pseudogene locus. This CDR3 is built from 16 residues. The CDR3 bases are TGTGCCAGAAGCACCCACATCCTAGTAACTGGAAACACCATATATTTT. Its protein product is CARSTHILVTGNTIYF.

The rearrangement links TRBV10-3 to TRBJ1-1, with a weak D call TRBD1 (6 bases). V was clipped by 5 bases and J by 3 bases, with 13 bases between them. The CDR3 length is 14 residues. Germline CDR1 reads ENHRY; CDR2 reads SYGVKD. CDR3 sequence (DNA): TGTGCCATCAGTTTAACAGGGAGGGACACTGAAGCTTTCTTT. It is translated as CAISLTGRDTEAFF.

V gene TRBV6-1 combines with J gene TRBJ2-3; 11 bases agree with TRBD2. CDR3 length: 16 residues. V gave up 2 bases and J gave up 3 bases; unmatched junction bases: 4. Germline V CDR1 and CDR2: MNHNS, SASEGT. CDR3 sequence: CASSETLAGGTDTQYF. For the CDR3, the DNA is TGTGCCAGCAGTGAAACCCTAGCGGGAGGAACAGATACGCAGTATTTT.

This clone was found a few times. CDR3 bases: TGTGCCAGCAGCCGAAGGGGCGAGCCCGCTGGAAACACCATATATTTT. Residues: CASSRRGEPAGNTIYF. The rearrangement uses TRBV14 and TRBJ1-3, with TRBD1 as a possible D gene (5 bases). Germline V gene sequence: CDR1 SGHDN, CDR2 FVKESK. The CDR3 contains 16 residues. V dropped 4 bases and J dropped 2 bases, with 15 bases sitting between them. The variable domain in full, completed from reference TRBV14 and TRBJ1-3, reads EAGVTQFPSHSVIEKGQTVTLRCDPISGHDNLYWYRRVMGKEIKFLLHFVKESKQDESGMPNNRFLAERTGGTYSTLKVQPAELEDSGVYFCASSRRGEPAGNTIYFGEGSWLTVV.

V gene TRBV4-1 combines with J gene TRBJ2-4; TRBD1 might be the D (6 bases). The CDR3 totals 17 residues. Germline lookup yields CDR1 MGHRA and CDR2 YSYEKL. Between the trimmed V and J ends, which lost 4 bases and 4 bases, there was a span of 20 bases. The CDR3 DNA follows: TGCGCCAGCAGCCCCCGCTTACAGACAGGAGCTAAAAACATTCAGTACTTC. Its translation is CASSPRLQTGAKNIQYF.

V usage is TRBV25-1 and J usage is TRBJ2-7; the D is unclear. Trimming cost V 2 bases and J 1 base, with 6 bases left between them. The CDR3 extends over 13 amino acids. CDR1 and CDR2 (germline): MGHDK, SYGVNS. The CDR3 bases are TGTGCCAGCAGTGAAGGGCAGTCCTACGAGCAGTACTTC. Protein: CASSEGQSYEQYF.

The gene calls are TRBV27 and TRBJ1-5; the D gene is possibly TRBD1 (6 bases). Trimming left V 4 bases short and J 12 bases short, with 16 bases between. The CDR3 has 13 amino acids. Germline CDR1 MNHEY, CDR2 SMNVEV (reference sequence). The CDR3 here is CASSSEGERNQHF. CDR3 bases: TGTGCCAGCAGTTCAGAGGGGGAAAGGAACCAGCATTTT.

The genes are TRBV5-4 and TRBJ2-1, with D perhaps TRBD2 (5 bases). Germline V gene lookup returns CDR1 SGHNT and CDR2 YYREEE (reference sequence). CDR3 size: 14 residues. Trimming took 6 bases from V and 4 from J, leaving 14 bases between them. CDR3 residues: CASMVRGSYNEQFF. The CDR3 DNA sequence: TGTGCCAGCATGGTACGGGGTAGTTACAATGAGCAGTTCTTC.

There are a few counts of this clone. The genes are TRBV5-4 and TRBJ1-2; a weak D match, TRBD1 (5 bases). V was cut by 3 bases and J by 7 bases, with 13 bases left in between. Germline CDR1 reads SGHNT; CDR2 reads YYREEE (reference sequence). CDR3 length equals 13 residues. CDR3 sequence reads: CASSWGESGGYTF. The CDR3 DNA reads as TGTGCCAGCAGCTGGGGGGAATCCGGTGGCTACACCTTC.